This T cell receptor (beta chain) was sequenced in a study of blood T cells in healthy people across ages (dated by TCRdb to between 2014 and 2017). With respect to the entire study: In model experiments, template switching captured about one uniquely barcoded TCR beta cDNA molecule for every two T cells. The study measured age-related changes in TCR beta repertoire diversity using deep sequencing normalized with unique cDNA molecular identifiers. The donors were split into four age groups: young (average 16 years), middle-aged (more than 35), aged (more than 60) and long-lived (about 82). To avoid experimental bias, donors of different ages were distributed randomly across sequencing lanes. For two donors (one aged 18 to 29 and one aged 80 or older), the study analyzed two additional independent replicas of 1 million unique cDNA reads from the same blood draw. Points the paper makes about the study in general: Estimates of total diversity based on one million sequenced T cells were considered lower bounds and underestimates. Observed TCR beta diversity per million T cells fell roughly linearly with age, and a significant reduction was already apparent by age around 39. The CMV infection status of donors was not known, potentially confounding age-related changes in expanded clonotypes. Since profiling was done on bulk unsorted PBMCs, naive and antigen-experienced compartments could not be conclusively compared. Observed TCR beta diversity correlated strongly with the percentage of naive T cells measured by flow cytometry. The long-lived group showed more naive CD4+ T cells, fewer expanded clones and increased TCR diversity than the aged group, suggesting age selection.

This clonotype was recorded at least ten times. The target of this receptor is not known. Per-nucleotide qualities are absent, and no much larger clonotype sits a single base away. Donors were a few dozen systemically healthy Caucasian individuals from Russia aged roughly 6 to 90 years. About 10 milliliters of peripheral blood were collected from each donor into EDTA-treated Vacutainer tubes. Ficoll-Paque density-gradient centrifugation was used to isolate PBMCs, with at least 7 million per sample. Total RNA was extracted from PBMCs with Trizol reagent, with at least 6 micrograms obtained per sample. The percentages of naive CD45RAhigh/CD27high T cells were determined by flow cytometry on a PBMC aliquot from every donor. Libraries were built with 5' RACE. Instrument on record: Illumina HiSeq 2500. A second PCR of about 6 to 12 cycles was performed with a sample-barcoded 5' primer and a J-beta primer mix. A unique molecular identifier was introduced onto each TCR beta cDNA molecule by a template-switch 5' adaptor carrying 12 random nucleotides. Each sample yielded at least 2.5 million CDR3-containing paired-end reads. The Mint cDNA synthesis kit, primed by a TRBC-specific oligonucleotide, was used to synthesize first-strand cDNA from all RNA. Following uracil-DNA glycosylase treatment, a first 18-cycle PCR with universal primers M1SS and BC2_uni_R was performed on all cDNA. Per the authors' processing: For normalization, 1 million high-quality reads were randomly selected from each sample, with every read carrying a distinct molecular identifier. Reads with shared molecular identifiers were discarded instead of being binned into consensus sequences. MiTCR, set to a Q25 quality threshold and the strictest error-elimination algorithm, was used for CDR3 identification, clonotype clustering and error correction. Lower-bound total TCR beta diversity was estimated with a nonparametric unseen species model using Euler transformation. TCRdb redid the processing of the public reads, applying fastp at Q25 and MiXCR, and retained in-frame beta chains. Each CDR3 protein appears once, grouped with its most common genes and DNA. The V and J calls and clone size are TCRdb's, not the authors'. The sample table shows over 700,000 distinct CDR3 sequences, and less than 70% are seen once. The ten top clones hold about two fifths of the sample.

The germline V gene (reference sequence) specifies LNHNV as CDR1 and YYDKDF as CDR2. Relative to germline, V is 0 bases shorter and J is 7 bases shorter, with 16 bases between their ends. The CDR3 sequence holds 17 residues, the cysteine and phenylalanine included. Only CDR3 DNA remains: 51 bases, in frame from the first base. The sample taken for sequencing was blood. Recombination linked TRBV15 to TRBJ1-6; confidence is insufficient to name the D gene. This clonotype was sampled from an elderly man in good health. The DNA reads as follows: TGTGCCACCAGCAGAGACCCAGGCCAAGCACTAAATTCACCCCTCCACTTT. Translation gives CATSRDPGQALNSPLHF.